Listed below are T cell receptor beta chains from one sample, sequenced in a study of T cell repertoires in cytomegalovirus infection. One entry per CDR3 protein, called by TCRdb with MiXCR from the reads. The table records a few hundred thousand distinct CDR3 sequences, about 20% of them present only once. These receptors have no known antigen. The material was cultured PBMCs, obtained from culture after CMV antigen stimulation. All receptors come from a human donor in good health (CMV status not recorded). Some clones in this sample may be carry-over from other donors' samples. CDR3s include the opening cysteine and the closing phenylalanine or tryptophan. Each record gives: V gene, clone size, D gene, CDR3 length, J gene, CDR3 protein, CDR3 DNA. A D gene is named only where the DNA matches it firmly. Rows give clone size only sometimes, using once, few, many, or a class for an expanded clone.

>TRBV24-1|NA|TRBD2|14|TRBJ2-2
CATSDWTSPGELFF
TGTGCCACCAGTGATTGGACTAGCCCCGGGGAGCTGTTTTTT
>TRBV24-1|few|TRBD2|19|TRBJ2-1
CATSDSPSSTSGRGNEQFF
TGTGCCACCAGTGATTCCCCCTCCTCGACTAGCGGGAGAGGGAATGAGCAGTTCTTC
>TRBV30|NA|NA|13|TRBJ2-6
CAHRLAGANVLTF
TGTGCCCATCGACTAGCTGGGGCCAACGTCCTGACTTTC
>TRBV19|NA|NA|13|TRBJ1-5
CASTRQGSQPQHF
TGTGCCAGCACCCGGCAGGGTAGTCAGCCCCAGCATTTT
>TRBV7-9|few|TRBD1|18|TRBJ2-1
CASSSPFGTGSSYNEQFF
TGTGCCAGCAGCTCGCCGTTCGGGACAGGGAGCTCCTACAATGAGCAGTTCTTC
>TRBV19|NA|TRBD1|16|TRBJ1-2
CASSLPGQGAVGGYTF
TGTGCCAGTAGTCTACCGGGACAGGGGGCGGTTGGTGGCTACACCTTC
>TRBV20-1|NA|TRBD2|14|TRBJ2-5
CSATALAGQETQYF
TGCAGTGCTACGGCGCTAGCGGGCCAAGAGACCCAGTACTTC
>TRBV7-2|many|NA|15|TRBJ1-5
CASSLDGLSNQPQHF
TGTGCCAGCAGCTTAGACGGACTTAGCAATCAGCCCCAGCATTTT
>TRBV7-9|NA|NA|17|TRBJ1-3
CASQLGADVFSGNTIYF
TGTGCCAGCCAACTAGGGGCGGACGTTTTCTCTGGAAACACCATATATTTT
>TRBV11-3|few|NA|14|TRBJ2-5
CASSLSQYQETQYF
TGTGCCAGCAGCTTGAGTCAGTACCAAGAGACCCAGTACTTC
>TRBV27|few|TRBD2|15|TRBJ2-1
CASSPPGLAVYEQFF
TGTGCCAGCAGTCCCCCGGGACTAGCGGTCTATGAGCAGTTCTTC
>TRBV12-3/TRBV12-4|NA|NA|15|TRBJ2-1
CASSFGVGSYNEQFF
TGTGCCAGCAGTTTTGGAGTGGGCTCCTACAATGAGCAGTTCTTC
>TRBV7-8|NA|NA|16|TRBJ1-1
CASSLGFRGADTEAFF
TGTGCCAGCAGCTTAGGCTTCCGGGGGGCAGATACTGAAGCTTTCTTT
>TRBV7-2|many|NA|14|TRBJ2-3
CASSLDRATDTQYF
TGTGCCAGCAGCTTAGATCGCGCCACAGATACGCAGTATTTT
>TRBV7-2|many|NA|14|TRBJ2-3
CASSLVAPGDTQYF
TGTGCCAGCAGCTTAGTGGCCCCCGGAGATACGCAGTATTTT
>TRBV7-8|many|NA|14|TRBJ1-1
CASSPRAQRSEAFF
TGTGCCAGCAGCCCACGGGCCCAACGGTCTGAAGCTTTCTTT
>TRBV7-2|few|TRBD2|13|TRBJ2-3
CATAWRELDTQYF
TGTGCCACGGCATGGCGGGAGCTAGATACGCAGTATTTT
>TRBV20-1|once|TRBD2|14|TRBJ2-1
CSARGTSGHNEQFF
TGCAGTGCTAGGGGGACTAGCGGCCACAATGAGCAGTTCTTC
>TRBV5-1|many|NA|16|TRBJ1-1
CASSLAGHYGNTEAFF
TGCGCCAGCAGCTTGGCGGGACATTATGGGAACACTGAAGCTTTCTTT
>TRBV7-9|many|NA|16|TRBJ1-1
CASSLVGGIQDTEAFF
TGTGCCAGCAGCTTAGTAGGGGGGATTCAAGACACTGAAGCTTTCTTT
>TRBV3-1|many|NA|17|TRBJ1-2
CASSQQGPSAVSYGYTF
TGTGCCAGCAGCCAACAGGGGCCGAGCGCGGTTTCATATGGCTACACCTTC
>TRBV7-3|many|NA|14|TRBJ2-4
CASSSPQLSNIQYF
TGTGCCAGCAGCTCTCCCCAACTGTCAAACATTCAGTACTTC
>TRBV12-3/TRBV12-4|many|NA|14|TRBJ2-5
CASSFGSPAETQYF
TGTGCCAGCAGTTTTGGGTCTCCCGCAGAGACCCAGTACTTC
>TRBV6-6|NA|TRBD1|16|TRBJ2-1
CASNSPGTGNYNEQFF
TGTGCCAGCAATTCACCCGGGACAGGAAACTACAATGAGCAGTTCTTC
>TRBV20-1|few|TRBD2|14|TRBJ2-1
CSAQRESGWNEQFF
TGCAGTGCGCAGCGGGAAAGTGGTTGGAATGAGCAGTTCTTC
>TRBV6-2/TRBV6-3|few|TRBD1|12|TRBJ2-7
CASTGQPYEQYF
TGTGCCAGCACGGGACAGCCCTACGAGCAGTACTTC
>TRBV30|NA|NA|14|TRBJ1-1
CAWNGQGVGTEAFF
TGTGCCTGGAACGGGCAAGGGGTGGGCACTGAAGCTTTCTTT
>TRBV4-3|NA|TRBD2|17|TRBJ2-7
CASSRAGPGTSLLEQYF
TGCGCCAGCAGCCGAGCTGGACCTGGGACTAGTCTGCTCGAGCAGTACTTC